This T cell receptor beta chain derives from a study of T cell repertoires in cytomegalovirus infection. Study-wide context: The authors used CMV epitopes that were HLA-C-restricted (recently identified) and HLA-B-restricted (well studied). Public signatures in TCR beta pointed to CMV infection and matching HLA type. Notes on the study in general: Dominant in the ex vivo response were TCR beta clonotypes restricted by HLA-C and specific for CMV.

The sample holds a few counts of this clonotype. Its antigen is undetermined. MiXCR, applied by TCRdb to the reads, yields one record per CDR3 protein. Of about 570,000 distinct CDR3 sequences detected, approximately 40% appear once; the ten largest clones hold 48%. Looked up from germline, CDR1 is SEHNR and CDR2 is FQNEAQ (reference sequence). Trimming cost V 5 bases and J 7 bases, with 19 bases left between them. This CDR3 has 15 residues. The sequences come from cultured PBMCs, collected from culture after CMV antigen stimulation. This chain uses TRBV7-9 with TRBJ2-3, with D perhaps TRBD1 (6 bases). The source of this sequence is a human donor in good health (CMV status not recorded). Some clones in this sample may be carry-over from other donors' samples. The CDR3 loop reads CASSPGQRGIYTQYF. Here the CDR3 DNA reads TGTGCCAGCAGCCCTGGACAGAGGGGCATCTATACGCAGTATTTT.